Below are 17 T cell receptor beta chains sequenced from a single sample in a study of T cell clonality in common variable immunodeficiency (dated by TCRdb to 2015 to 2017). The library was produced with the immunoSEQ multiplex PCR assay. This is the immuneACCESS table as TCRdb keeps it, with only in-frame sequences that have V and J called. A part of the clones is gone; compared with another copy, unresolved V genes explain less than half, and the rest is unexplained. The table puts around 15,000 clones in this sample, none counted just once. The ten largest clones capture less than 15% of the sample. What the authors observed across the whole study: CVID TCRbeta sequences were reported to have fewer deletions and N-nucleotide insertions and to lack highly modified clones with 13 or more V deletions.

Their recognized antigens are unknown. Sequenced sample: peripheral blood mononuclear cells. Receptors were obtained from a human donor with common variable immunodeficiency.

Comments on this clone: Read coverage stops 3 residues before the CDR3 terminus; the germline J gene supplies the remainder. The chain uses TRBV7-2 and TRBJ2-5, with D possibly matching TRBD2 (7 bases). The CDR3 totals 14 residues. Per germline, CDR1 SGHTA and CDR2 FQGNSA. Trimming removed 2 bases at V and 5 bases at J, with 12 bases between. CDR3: CASSLPAGAETQYF. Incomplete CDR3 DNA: TGTGCCAGCAGCTTACCCGCGGGGGCGGAGACC.

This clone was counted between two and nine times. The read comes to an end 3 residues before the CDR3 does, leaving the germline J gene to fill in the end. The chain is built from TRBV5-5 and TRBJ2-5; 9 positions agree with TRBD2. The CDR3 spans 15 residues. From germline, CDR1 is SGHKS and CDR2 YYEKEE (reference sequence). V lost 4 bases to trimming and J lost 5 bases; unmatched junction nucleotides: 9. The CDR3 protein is CASSVSGGRVETQYF. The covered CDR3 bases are TGTGCCAGCAGCGTAAGCGGGGGGCGGGTCGAGACC.

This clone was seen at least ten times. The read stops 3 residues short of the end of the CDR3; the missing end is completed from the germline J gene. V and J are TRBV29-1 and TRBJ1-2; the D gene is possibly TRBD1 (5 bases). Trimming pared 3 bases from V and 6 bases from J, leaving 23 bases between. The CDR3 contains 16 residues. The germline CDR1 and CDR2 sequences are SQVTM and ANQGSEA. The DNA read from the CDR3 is TGCAGCGTTGATTCTTACGGCTTATCAGGGAGTGATGGC. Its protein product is CSVDSYGLSGSDG. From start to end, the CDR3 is CSVDSYGLSGSDGYTF.

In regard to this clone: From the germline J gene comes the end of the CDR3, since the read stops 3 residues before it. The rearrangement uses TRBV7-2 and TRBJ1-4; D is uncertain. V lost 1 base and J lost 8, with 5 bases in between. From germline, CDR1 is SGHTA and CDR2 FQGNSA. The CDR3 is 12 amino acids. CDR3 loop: CASSLEREKLFF. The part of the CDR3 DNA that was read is TGTGCCAGCAGCTTAGAAAGGGAAAAA.

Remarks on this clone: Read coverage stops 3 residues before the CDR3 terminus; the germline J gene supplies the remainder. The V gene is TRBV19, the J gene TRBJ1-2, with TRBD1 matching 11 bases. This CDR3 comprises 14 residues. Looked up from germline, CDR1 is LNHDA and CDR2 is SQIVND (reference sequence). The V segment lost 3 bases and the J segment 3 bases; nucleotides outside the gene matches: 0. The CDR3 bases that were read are TGTGCCAGTAGTATGGGACAGGGGGACTATGGC. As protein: CASSMGQGDYG. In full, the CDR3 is CASSMGQGDYGYTF. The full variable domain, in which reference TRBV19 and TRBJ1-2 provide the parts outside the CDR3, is DGGITQSPKYLFRKEGQNVTLSCEQNLNHDAMYWYRQDPGQGLRLIYYSQIVNDFQKGDIAEGYSVSREKKESFPLTVTSAQKNPTAFYLCASSMGQGDYGYTFGSGTRLTVV.

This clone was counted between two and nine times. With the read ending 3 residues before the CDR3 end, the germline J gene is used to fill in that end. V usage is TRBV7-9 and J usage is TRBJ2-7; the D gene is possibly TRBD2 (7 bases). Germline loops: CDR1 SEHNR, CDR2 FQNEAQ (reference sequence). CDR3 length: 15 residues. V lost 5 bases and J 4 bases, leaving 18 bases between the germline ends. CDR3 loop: CASSKGGGIIYEQYF. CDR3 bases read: TGTGCCAGCAGCAAAGGGGGGGGGATAATATACGAG.

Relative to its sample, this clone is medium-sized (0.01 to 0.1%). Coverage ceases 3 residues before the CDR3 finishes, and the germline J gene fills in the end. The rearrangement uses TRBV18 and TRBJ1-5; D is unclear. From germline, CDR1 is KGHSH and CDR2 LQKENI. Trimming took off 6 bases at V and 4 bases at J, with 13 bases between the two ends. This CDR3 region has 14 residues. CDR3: CASSQETTNQPQHF. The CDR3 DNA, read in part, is TGTGCCAGCTCCCAGGAGACTACGAATCAGCCC.

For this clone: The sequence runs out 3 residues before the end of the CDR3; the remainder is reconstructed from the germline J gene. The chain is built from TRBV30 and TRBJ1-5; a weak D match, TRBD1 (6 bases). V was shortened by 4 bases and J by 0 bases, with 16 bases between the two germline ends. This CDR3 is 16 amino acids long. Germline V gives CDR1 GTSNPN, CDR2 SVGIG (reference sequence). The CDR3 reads CAWTPRGLASNQPQHF. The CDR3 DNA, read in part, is TGTGCCTGGACCCCAAGGGGGTTGGCTAGCAATCAGCCC. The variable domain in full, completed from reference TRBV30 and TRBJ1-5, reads SQTIHQWPATLVQPVGSPLSLECTVEGTSNPNLYWYRQAAGRGLQLLFYSVGIGQISSEVPQNLSASRPQDRQFILSSKKLLLSDSGFYLCAWTPRGLASNQPQHFGDGTRLSIL.

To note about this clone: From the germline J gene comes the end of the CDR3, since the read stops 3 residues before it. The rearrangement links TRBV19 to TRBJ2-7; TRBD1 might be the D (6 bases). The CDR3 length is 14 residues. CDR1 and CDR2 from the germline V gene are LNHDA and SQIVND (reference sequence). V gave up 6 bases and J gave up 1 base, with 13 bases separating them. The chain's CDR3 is CASRPRDTSYEQYF. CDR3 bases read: TGTGCCAGTAGACCCCGGGACACTTCCTACGAG.

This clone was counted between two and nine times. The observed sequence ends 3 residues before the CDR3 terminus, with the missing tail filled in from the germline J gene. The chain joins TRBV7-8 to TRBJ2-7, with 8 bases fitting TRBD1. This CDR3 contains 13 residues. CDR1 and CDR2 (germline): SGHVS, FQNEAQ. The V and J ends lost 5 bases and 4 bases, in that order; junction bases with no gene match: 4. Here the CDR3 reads CASSPDRVYEQYF. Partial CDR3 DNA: TGTGCCAGCAGCCCGGACAGGGTTTACGAG.

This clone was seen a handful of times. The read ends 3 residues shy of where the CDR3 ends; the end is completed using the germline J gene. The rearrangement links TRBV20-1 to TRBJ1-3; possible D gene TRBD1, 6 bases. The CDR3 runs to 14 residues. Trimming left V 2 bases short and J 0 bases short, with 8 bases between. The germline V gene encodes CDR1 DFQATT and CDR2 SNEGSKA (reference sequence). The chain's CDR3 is CSARRTVSGNTIYF. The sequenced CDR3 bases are TGCAGTGCTAGAAGGACAGTCTCTGGAAACACC.

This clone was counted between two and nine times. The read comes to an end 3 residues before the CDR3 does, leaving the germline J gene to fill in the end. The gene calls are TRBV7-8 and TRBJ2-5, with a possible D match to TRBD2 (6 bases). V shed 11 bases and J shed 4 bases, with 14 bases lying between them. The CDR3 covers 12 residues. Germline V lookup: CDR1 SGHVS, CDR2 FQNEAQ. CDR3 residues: CASGVLPETQYF. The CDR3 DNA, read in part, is TGTGCCTCGGGGGTTCTGCCAGAGACC.

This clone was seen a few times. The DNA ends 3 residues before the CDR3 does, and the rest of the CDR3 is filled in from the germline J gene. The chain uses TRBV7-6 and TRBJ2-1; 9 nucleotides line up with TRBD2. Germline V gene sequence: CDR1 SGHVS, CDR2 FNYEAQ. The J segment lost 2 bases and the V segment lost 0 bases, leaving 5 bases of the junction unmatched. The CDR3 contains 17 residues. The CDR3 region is CASSLAWRGGPYNEQFF. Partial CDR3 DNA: TGTGCCAGCAGCTTAGCGTGGCGGGGGGGCCCCTACAATGAG. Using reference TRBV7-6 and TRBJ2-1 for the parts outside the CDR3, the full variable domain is GAGVSQSPRYKVTKRGQDVALRCDPISGHVSLYWYRQALGQGPEFLTYFNYEAQQDKSGLPNDRFSAERPEGSISTLTIQRTEQRDSAMYRCASSLAWRGGPYNEQFFGPGTRLTVL.

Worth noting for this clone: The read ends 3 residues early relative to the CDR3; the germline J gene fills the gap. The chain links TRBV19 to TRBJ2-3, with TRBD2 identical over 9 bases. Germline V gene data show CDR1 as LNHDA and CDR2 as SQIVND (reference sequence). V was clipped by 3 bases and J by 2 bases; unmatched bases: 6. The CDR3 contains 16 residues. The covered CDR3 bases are TGTGCCAGTAGTATGAGTCTAGCGGGGACCACAGATACG. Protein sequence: CASSMSLAGTTDT. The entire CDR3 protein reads CASSMSLAGTTDTQYF.

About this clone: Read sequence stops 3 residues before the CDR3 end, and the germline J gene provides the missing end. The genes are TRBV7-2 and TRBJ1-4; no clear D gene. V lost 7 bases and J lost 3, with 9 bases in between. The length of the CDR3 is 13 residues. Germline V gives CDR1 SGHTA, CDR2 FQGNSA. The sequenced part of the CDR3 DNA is TGTGCCAGCAAAAGGTTTTCTAATGAAAAA. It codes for CASKRFSNEK. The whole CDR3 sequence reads CASKRFSNEKLFF.

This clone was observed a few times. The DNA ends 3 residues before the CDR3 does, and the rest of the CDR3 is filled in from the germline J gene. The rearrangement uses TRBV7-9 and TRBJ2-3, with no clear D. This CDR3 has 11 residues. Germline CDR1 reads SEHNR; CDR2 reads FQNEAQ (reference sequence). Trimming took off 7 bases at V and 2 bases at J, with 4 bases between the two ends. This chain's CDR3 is CASTITDTQYF. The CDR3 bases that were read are TGTGCCAGCACCATCACAGATACG.

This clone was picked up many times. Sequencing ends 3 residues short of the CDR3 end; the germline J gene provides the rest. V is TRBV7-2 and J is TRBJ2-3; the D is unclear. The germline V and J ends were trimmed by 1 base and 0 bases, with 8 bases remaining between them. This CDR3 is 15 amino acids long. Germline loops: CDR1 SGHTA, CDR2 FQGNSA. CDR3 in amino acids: CASSLVVSSTDTQYF. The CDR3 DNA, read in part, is TGTGCCAGCAGCTTAGTTGTGTCTAGCACAGATACG.